The entry below describes one T cell receptor (beta chain). The sample originates from a study of OX40 agonist ivuxolimab in advanced cancers. Study in general: Patients were about 83% male with ages roughly 20 to 80, mean roughly 55. Patients with prior anti-PD-1, anti-PD-L1 or anti-CTLA-4 therapy were eligible; about 41% had some.

Sequencing used immunoSEQ multiplex PCR; TCRdb keeps in-frame clones, though not all of them. The sample contains roughly 60,000 clones, about 80% of which appear only once. Patients who had autoimmune disease history or got systemic immunosuppression were left out. This CDR3 is 17 amino acids long. Looked up from germline, CDR1 is MDHEN and CDR2 is SYDVKM. Trimming cost V 5 bases and J 3 bases, with 20 bases left between them. Sequences were derived from CD4+ or CD8+ T cells sorted from blood, sampled in a trial of the OX40 agonist ivuxolimab. This receptor was taken from an adult with an advanced solid tumor such as melanoma, head and neck, liver or kidney cancer. V and J are TRBV28 and TRBJ1-3; possible D gene TRBD1, 5 bases. The CDR3 DNA sequence: TGTGCCAGCAGTCACCGCCTGGGGGGTTCAGTTGGAAACACCATATATTTT. Amino acids: CASSHRLGGSVGNTIYF.